A selection of T cell receptor beta chains follows, all from one sample in a study of blood T cell repertoires in COVID-19. Using immunoSEQ multiplex PCR, the repertoire was profiled, and TCRdb retains in-frame clones only, with some absent. The top ten clones hold 6% to 6.5% of a sample with 70,000 to 90,000 clones, 86% of them seen once. Sequenced: peripheral blood. Source of these receptors: a man older than 75 with COVID-19, enrolled during active disease. CDR3s include the opening cysteine and the closing phenylalanine or tryptophan. A D gene is named only where the DNA matches it firmly. Clone size is stated in some rows and not others, as once, few, many or a class when expanded.

TRBD1 | . | TRBJ1-1 | TRBV5-1 | TGCGCCAGCAGCCCACAGGGGGTGAACACTGAAGCTTTCTTT | CASSPQGVNTEAFF
TRBD1 | . | TRBJ1-2 | TRBV6-5 | TGTGCCAGCAGTTACACCGGGACAGGCTATGGCTACACCTTC | CASSYTGTGYGYTF
. | once | TRBJ1-1 | TRBV20-1 | TGCAGTGCTAGTATCGTAGTCCCGGGGAGGAACACTGAAGCTTTCTTT | CSASIVVPGRNTEAFF
. | . | TRBJ1-2 | TRBV7-2 | TGTGCCAGCAGCTCTGTGGGGGCAAGGGGCTACACCTTC | CASSSVGARGYTF
. | . | TRBJ1-4 | TRBV7-2 | TGTGCCAGCAGCGTTCGGGGTGGGCCTAATGAAAAACTGTTTTTT | CASSVRGGPNEKLFF
TRBD1 | . | TRBJ1-2 | TRBV5-1 | TGCGCCAGCAGCTCCGGACAGGGGTATGGCTACACCTTC | CASSSGQGYGYTF
. | . | TRBJ1-1 | TRBV20-1 | TGCAGTGCTAGTGAGGGGAGAAACACTGAAGCTTTCTTT | CSASEGRNTEAFF
. | . | TRBJ1-2 | TRBV19 | TGTGCCAGTAGTCGTCGCAGGGGCGATGGCTACACCTTC | CASSRRRGDGYTF
TRBD1 | once | TRBJ1-1 | TRBV9 | TGTGCCAGCAGCGCACAGCCGCCGACAGGGAACCTTAACACTGAAGCTTTCTTT | CASSAQPPTGNLNTEAFF
. | once | TRBJ1-6 | TRBV5-1 | TGCGCCAGCAGCTCGGACTTATTAAGCTCACCCCTCCACTTT | CASSSDLLSSPLHF
TRBD1 | few | TRBJ2-5 | TRBV5-1 | TGCGCCAGCAGCCCCGGGACAGGGGGGTATCAAGAGACCCAGTACTTC | CASSPGTGGYQETQYF
. | few | TRBJ1-3 | TRBV21-1 | TGTGCCAGCAGCAAAGAGGGGGCCAGAAACACCATATATTTT | CASSKEGARNTIYF
. | . | TRBJ2-3 | TRBV5-1 | TGCGCCAGCAGCCTCTATAGCACAGATACGCAGTATTTT | CASSLYSTDTQYF
. | once | TRBJ2-7 | TRBV10-3 | TGTGCCATCGGAGAGGGTCATTTCTACGAGCAGTACTTC | CAIGEGHFYEQYF
. | . | TRBJ2-3 | TRBV5-1 | TGCGCCAGCAGCTGGAGGTGGGCAGATACGCAGTATTTT | CASSWRWADTQYF
. | . | TRBJ1-5 | TRBV6-2/TRBV6-3 | TGTGCCAGCAGTTTACAGGGCCGGCCCCAGCATTTT | CASSLQGRPQHF
. | . | TRBJ2-5 | TRBV28 | TGTGCCAGCAAGGAGGGTCTATGGGAGACCCAGTACTTC | CASKEGLWETQYF
. | . | TRBJ1-6 | TRBV6-4 | TGTGCCAGCAGCCCAAATGAGGAATCACCCCTCCACTTT | CASSPNEESPLHF
. | . | TRBJ1-1 | TRBV6-6 | TGTGCCAGCAGTTACGGCAAGCGTGAAGCTTTCTTT | CASSYGKREAFF
. | . | TRBJ1-3 | TRBV9 | TGTGCCAGCAGCGTCGGACAGGGAAACACCATATATTTT | CASSVGQGNTIYF
. | once | TRBJ1-1 | TRBV13 | TGTGCCAGCAGCGGACAGCTCATGAACACTGAAGCTTTCTTT | CASSGQLMNTEAFF
TRBD1 | . | TRBJ1-3 | TRBV5-1 | TGCGCCAGCAGCTCGCAGGGGGCGGGAAACACCATATATTTT | CASSSQGAGNTIYF
TRBD1 | . | TRBJ1-2 | TRBV6-1 | TGTGCCAGCAGTGAATTCGGCACAGGGGGCGTTCGAATCACCTTC | CASSEFGTGGVRITF
TRBD1 | . | TRBJ1-2 | TRBV7-8 | TGTGCCAGCAGCTTAGCCGGACAGGGGGCGGTCTATGGCTACACCTTC | CASSLAGQGAVYGYTF
TRBD1 | . | TRBJ1-1 | TRBV5-1 | TGCGCCAGCAGCTGGGGACAGGGAAGTAACACTGAAGCTTTCTTT | CASSWGQGSNTEAFF
TRBD1 | . | TRBJ1-6 | TRBV5-5 | TGTGCCAGCAGCTGGGGGGACAGGTCCTATAATTCACCCCTCCACTTT | CASSWGDRSYNSPLHF
. | . | TRBJ1-6 | TRBV27 | TGTGCCAGCAGTTCCAACAGGGACTCACCCCTCCACTTT | CASSSNRDSPLHF
. | . | TRBJ1-4 | TRBV5-1 | TGCGCCAGCAGGTTGACAGTTCCTAATGAAAAACTGTTTTTT | CASRLTVPNEKLFF
. | . | TRBJ1-2 | TRBV6-5 | TGTGCCAGCAGAGAGCGGGACGGTAACTATGGCTACACCTTC | CASRERDGNYGYTF
. | . | TRBJ1-2 | TRBV12-5 | TGTGCTAGTGGTTTGGTTATCCAGTTACAGGGTAACTATGGCTACACCTTC | CASGLVIQLQGNYGYTF
. | . | TRBJ1-4 | TRBV6-5 | TGTGCCAGCAGTTACTCGGGGGCCAATGAAAAACTGTTTTTT | CASSYSGANEKLFF
TRBD2 | . | TRBJ2-7 | TRBV4-1 | TGCGCCAGCAGCTCAAGGAGGCTAGCGGGCCTGATTTCCTACGAGCAGTACTTC | CASSSRRLAGLISYEQYF
. | . | TRBJ1-1 | TRBV7-2 | TGTGCCAGCAGCTCCTTAGGACAGAACACTGAAGCTTTCTTT | CASSSLGQNTEAFF